This T cell receptor beta chain was profiled in a study of T cell responses to AZD1222 COVID-19 vaccine. Study-wide points: Sampling captured repertoires only after the peak T cell response.

V was shortened by 0 bases and J by 4 bases, with 10 bases between the two germline ends. The CDR3 is 14 residues long. CDR1 and CDR2 from the germline V gene are SGHRS and YFSETQ. Method: immunoSEQ multiplex PCR; TCRdb's copy keeps in-frame clones and lacks some. The data hold some 120,000 clones, with more than 85% observed a single time. This clone has only one observation. Its antigen is undetermined. The V call is TRBV5-1, the J call TRBJ2-5, with D possibly being TRBD1 or TRBD2 (6 bases each). The material was peripheral blood, obtained on day 0 of AZD1222 vaccination. The clonotype was recovered from an adult in good health. CDR3 sequence: CASSLAGAGETQYF. CDR3 bases: TGCGCCAGCAGCTTGGCGGGGGCTGGAGAGACCCAGTACTTC.